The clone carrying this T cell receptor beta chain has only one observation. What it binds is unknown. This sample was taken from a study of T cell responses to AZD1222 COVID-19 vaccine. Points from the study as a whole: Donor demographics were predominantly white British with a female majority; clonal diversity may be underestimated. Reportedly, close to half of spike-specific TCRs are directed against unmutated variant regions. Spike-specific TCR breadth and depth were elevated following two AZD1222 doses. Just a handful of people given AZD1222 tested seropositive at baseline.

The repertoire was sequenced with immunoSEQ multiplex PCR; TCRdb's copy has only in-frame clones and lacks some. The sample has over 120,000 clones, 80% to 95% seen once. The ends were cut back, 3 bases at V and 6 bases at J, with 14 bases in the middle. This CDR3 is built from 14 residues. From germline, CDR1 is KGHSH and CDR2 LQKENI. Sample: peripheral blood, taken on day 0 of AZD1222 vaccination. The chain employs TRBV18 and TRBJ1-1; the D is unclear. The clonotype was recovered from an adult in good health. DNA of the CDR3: TGTGCCAGCTCACCCTGGACGGACGTGGCTGAAGCTTTCTTT. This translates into CASSPWTDVAEAFF. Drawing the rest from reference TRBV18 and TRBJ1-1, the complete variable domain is NAGVMQNPRHLVRRRGQEARLRCSPMKGHSHVYWYRQLPEEGLKFMVYLQKENIIDESGMPKERFSAEFPKEGPSILRIQQVVRGDSAAYFCASSPWTDVAEAFFGQGTRLTVV.